The clone carrying this T cell receptor (beta chain) was seen a handful of times. A read error may be the cause here, since a much bigger clone is one base away. The source of the sample is a study of T-cell reconstitution after alpha-beta-depleted transplantation in children. Preparation of the TCRbeta library involved a method that used unique molecular identifiers. TCRdb re-analysed the PCR reads in MiXCR, keeping a single row per CDR3 protein. The sample lists roughly 590,000 distinct CDR3 sequences, about 15% occurring once. Between the trimmed V and J ends, which lost 0 bases and 4 bases, there was a span of 3 bases. The CDR3 contains 12 residues. Germline lookup yields CDR1 SGDLS and CDR2 YYNGEE.

The chain joins TRBV9 to TRBJ2-3; no reliable D call. The input for sequencing was PBMCs from the stem cell graft donor, taken from the stem cell graft. This clonotype originated in a human donor who donated a stem cell graft to a child with acute myeloid leukemia. CDR3 sequence: CASSVASDTQYF. The CDR3 region has the DNA TGTGCCAGCAGCGTAGCGTCAGATACGCAGTATTTT.